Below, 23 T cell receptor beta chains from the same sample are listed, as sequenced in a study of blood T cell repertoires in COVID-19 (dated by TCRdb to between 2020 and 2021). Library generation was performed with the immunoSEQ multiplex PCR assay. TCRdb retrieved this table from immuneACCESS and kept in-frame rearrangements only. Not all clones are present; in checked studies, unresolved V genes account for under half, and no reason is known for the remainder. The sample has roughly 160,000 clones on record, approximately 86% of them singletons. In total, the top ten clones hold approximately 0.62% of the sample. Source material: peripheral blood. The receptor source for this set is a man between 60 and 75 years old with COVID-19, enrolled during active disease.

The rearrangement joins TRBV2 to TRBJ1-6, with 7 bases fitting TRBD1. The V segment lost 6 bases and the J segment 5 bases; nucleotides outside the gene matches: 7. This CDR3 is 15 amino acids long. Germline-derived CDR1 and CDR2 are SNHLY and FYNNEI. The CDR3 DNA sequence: TGTGCCAGCAGAACTGACAGGGCGAATAATTCACCCCTCCACTTT. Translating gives CASRTDRANNSPLHF.

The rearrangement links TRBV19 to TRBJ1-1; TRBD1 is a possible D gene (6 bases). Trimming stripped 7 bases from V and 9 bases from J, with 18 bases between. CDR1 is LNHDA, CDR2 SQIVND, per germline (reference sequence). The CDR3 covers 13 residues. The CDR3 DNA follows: TGTGCCAGTACCCGGGAGGGCAGGGGCCAAGCTTTCTTT. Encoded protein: CASTREGRGQAFF. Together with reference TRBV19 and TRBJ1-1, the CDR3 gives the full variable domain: DGGITQSPKYLFRKEGQNVTLSCEQNLNHDAMYWYRQDPGQGLRLIYYSQIVNDFQKGDIAEGYSVSREKKESFPLTVTSAQKNPTAFYLCASTREGRGQAFFGQGTRLTVV.

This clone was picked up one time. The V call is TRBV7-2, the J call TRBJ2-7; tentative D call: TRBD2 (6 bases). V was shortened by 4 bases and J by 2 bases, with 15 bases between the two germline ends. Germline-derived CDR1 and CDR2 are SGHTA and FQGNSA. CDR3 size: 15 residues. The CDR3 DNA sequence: TGTGCCAGCAGCTCCCCTAGGGGACTTACCTACGAGCAGTACTTC. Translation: CASSSPRGLTYEQYF. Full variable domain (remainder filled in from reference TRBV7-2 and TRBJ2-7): GAGVSQSPSNKVTEKGKDVELRCDPISGHTALYWYRQSLGQGLEFLIYFQGNSAPDKSGLPSDRFSAERTGGSVSTLTIQRTQQEDSAVYLCASSSPRGLTYEQYFGPGTRLTVT.

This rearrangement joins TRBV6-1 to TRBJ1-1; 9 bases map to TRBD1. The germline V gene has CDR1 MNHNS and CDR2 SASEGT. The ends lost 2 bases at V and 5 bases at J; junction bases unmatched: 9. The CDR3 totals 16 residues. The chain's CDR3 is CASSEYGTGSGTEAFF. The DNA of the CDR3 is TGTGCCAGCAGTGAATATGGGACAGGGTCGGGGACTGAAGCTTTCTTT.

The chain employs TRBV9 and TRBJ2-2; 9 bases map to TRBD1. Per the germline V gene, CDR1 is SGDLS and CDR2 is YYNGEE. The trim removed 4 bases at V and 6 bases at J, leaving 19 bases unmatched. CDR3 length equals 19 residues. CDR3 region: CASSPTGGVGQGLSGELFF. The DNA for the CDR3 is TGTGCCAGCAGCCCTACGGGTGGGGTGGGACAGGGTTTATCCGGGGAGCTGTTTTTT.

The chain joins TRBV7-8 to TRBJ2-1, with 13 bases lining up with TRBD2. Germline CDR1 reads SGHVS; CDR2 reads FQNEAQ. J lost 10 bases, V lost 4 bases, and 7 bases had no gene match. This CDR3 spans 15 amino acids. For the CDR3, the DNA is TGTGCCAGCAGCTCCGGGACTAGCGGGACGAAGGAGCAGTTCTTC. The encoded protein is CASSSGTSGTKEQFF.

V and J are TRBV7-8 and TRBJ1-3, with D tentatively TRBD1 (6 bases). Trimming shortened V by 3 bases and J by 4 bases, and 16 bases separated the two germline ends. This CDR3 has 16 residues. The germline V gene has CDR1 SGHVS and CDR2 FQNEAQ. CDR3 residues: CASSFLTGTIGNTIYF. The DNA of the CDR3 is TGTGCCAGCAGCTTCTTAACCGGGACAATCGGAAACACCATATATTTT.

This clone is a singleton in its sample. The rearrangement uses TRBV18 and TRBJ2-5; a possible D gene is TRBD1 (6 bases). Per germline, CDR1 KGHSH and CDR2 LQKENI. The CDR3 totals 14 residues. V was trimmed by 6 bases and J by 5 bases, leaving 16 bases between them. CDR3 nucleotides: TGTGCCAGCTCCAAACACAGGGAGAGGGAGACCCAGTACTTC. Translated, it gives CASSKHRERETQYF.

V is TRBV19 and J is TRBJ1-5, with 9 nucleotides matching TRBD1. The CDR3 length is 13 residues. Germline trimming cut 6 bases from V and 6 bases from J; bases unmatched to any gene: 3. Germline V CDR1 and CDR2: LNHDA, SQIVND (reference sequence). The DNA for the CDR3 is TGTGCCAGTAGCAAGACAGGGGGTCAGCCCCAGCATTTT. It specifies CASSKTGGQPQHF.

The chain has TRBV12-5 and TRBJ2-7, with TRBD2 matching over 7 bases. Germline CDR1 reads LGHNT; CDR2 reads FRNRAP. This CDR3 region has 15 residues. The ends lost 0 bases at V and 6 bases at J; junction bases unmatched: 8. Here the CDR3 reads CASGLVPGGIGEQYF. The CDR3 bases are TGTGCTAGTGGTTTGGTGCCCGGGGGGATCGGCGAGCAGTACTTC.

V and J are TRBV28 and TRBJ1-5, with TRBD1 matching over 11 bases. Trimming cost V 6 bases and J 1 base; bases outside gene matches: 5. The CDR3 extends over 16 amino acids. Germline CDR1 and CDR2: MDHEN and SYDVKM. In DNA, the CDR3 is TGTGCCAGCAGCCCTGGGACAGGGGGAAGCAATCAGCCCCAGCATTTT. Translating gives CASSPGTGGSNQPQHF.

The CDR3 DNA follows: TGTGCCAGTAGTACAGACCCCCGGTATAGTCGGACTGAAGCTTTCTTT. This codes for CASSTDPRYSRTEAFF. This sequence joins TRBV19 and TRBJ1-1; D call uncertain. The CDR3 runs to 16 residues. From germline, CDR1 is LNHDA and CDR2 SQIVND (reference sequence). V lost 4 bases and J 5 bases, leaving 20 bases between the germline ends. The variable domain in full, with the rest retrieved from reference TRBV19 and TRBJ1-1, is DGGITQSPKYLFRKEGQNVTLSCEQNLNHDAMYWYRQDPGQGLRLIYYSQIVNDFQKGDIAEGYSVSREKKESFPLTVTSAQKNPTAFYLCASSTDPRYSRTEAFFGQGTRLTVV.

For the CDR3, the DNA is TGTGCCAGCGGATACCCGGGGGGACCCGAGACCCAGTACTTC. Its translation: CASGYPGGPETQYF. The chain combines TRBV6-5 with TRBJ2-5, with TRBD2 identical over 7 bases. CDR3 size: 14 residues. The V segment lost 8 bases and the J segment 5 bases; nucleotides outside the gene matches: 11. Germline values: CDR1 MNHEY, CDR2 SVGAGI.

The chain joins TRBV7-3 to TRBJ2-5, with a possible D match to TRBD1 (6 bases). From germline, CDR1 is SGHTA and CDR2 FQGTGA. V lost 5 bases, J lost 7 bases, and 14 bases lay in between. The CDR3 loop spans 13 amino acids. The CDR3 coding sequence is TGTGCCAGCAGCCGAGAGACAGGTGGGACCCAGTACTTC. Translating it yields CASSRETGGTQYF. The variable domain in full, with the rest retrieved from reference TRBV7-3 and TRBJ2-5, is GAGVSQTPSNKVTEKGKYVELRCDPISGHTALYWYRQSLGQGPEFLIYFQGTGAADDSGLPNDRFFAVRPEGSVSTLKIQRTERGDSAVYLCASSRETGGTQYFGPGTRLLVL.

The CDR3 sequence: CASSFQQSGYTF. In DNA, the CDR3 is TGTGCCAGCAGTTTCCAACAGTCGGGGTACACCTTC. The chain recombines TRBV12-3 or TRBV12-4 with TRBJ1-2; D gene unclear. The ends were cut back, 3 bases at V and 11 bases at J, with 13 bases in the middle. This CDR3 region has 12 residues.

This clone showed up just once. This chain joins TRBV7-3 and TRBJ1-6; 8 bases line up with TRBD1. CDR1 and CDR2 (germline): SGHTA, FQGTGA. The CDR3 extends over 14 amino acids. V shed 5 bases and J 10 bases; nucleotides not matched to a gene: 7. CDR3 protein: CASSPTGAGSPLHF. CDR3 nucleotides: TGTGCCAGCAGCCCGACAGGGGCTGGGTCACCCCTCCACTTT.

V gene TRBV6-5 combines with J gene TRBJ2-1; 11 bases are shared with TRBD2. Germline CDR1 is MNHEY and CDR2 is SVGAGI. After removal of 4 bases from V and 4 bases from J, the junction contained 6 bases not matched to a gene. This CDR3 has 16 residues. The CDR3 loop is CASSSIGTSGYNEQFF. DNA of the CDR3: TGTGCCAGCAGTTCAATCGGGACTAGCGGATACAATGAGCAGTTCTTC.

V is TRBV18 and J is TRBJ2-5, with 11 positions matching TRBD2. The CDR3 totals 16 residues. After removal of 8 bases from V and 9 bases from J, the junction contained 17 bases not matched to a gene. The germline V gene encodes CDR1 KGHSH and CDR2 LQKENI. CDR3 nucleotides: TGTGCCAGCACCGAAAGACTAGCGGGGACCAATGAGCCCCAGTACTTC. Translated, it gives CASTERLAGTNEPQYF.

The CDR3 nucleotides are TGTGCCAGCGGTCAACTGTTGGGAGTAGGAGCGAATGAGCAGTTCTTC. Protein: CASGQLLGVGANEQFF. This chain joins TRBV7-2 and TRBJ2-1, with D perhaps TRBD2 (5 bases). Trimming removed 8 bases from V and 7 bases from J, with 24 bases in between. This CDR3 is built from 16 residues. Germline V gives CDR1 SGHTA, CDR2 FQGNSA.

This CDR3 reads CASSQDRVQPQHF. DNA for the CDR3: TGTGCCAGCAGCCAAGATCGGGTTCAGCCCCAGCATTTT. This sequence joins TRBV4-2 and TRBJ1-5; D is unresolved. Germline lookup yields CDR1 LGHNA and CDR2 YNFKEQ. The CDR3 runs 13 residues. Between the trimmed V and J ends, which lost 0 bases and 6 bases, there was a span of 6 bases.

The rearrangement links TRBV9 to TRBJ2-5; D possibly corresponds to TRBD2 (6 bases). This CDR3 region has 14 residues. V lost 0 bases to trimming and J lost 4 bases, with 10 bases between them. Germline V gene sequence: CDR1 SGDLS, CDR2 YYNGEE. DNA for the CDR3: TGTGCCAGCAGCGTAGTCGGTAGCGGAGAGACCCAGTACTTC. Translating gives CASSVVGSGETQYF.

The chain's CDR3 is CASSPPGQLNTEAFF. DNA of the CDR3: TGTGCCAGCAGTCCACCGGGACAACTGAACACTGAAGCTTTCTTT. The chain combines TRBV28 with TRBJ1-1; weak D call: TRBD1 (6 bases). V lost 5 bases and J lost 0, with 13 bases in between. Germline loops: CDR1 MDHEN, CDR2 SYDVKM. The CDR3 sequence is 15 residues long.

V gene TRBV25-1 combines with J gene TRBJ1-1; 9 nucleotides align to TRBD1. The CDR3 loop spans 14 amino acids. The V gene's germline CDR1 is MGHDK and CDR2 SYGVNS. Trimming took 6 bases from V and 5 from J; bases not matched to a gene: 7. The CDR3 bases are TGTGCCAGCAGGGTTGGGACAGGGAGTACTGAAGCTTTCTTT. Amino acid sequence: CASRVGTGSTEAFF.